This record concerns one TCR beta chain sequence. The sample is drawn from a study of blood T cell repertoires in COVID-19. On the study more broadly: Specimens from acute and convalescent COVID-19 originated in the United States, Italy and Spain. T cells, B-cell-depleted T cells, or PBMCs supplied cDNA or gDNA.

With 5 bases clipped from V and 7 bases from J, the junction kept 9 bases outside the gene matches. Germline-derived CDR1 and CDR2 are SGHTA and FQGNSA. CDR3 size: 15 residues. Authors' methods: Scientists estimated how many nucleated cells there were by amplifying reference gene primers. Clones were read by immunoSEQ multiplex PCR, and TCRdb kept only the in-frame ones, dropping some. D and trimming were read from the DNA, whereas the V and J calls and clone size are those reported in that table. The sample has around 68,000 clones; 80% to 95% are singletons. This chain links TRBV7-2 with TRBJ1-4; 8 bases are a match to TRBD1. Sequenced: peripheral blood. The source is an older man with active COVID-19. CDR3 bases: TGTGCCAGCAGCATCGGACAGGGTATTGGTGAAAAACTGTTTTTT. Amino acid sequence: CASSIGQGIGEKLFF.